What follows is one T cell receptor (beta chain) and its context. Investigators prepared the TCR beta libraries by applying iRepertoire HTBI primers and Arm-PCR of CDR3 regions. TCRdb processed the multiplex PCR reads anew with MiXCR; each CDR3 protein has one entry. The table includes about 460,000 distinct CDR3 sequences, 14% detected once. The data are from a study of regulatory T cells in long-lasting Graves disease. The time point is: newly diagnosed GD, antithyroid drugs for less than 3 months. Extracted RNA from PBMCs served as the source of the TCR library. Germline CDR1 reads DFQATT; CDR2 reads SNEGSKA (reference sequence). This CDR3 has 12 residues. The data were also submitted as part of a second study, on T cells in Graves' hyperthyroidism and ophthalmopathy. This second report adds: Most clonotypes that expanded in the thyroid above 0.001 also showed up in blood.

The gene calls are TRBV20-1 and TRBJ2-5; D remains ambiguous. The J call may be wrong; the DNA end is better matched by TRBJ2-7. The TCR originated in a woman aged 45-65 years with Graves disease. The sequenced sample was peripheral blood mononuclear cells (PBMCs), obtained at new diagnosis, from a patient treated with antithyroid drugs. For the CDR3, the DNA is TGCAGTGCTAGGAAGTCCCCCTACGAGCAGTACTTC. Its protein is CSARKSPYEQYF.